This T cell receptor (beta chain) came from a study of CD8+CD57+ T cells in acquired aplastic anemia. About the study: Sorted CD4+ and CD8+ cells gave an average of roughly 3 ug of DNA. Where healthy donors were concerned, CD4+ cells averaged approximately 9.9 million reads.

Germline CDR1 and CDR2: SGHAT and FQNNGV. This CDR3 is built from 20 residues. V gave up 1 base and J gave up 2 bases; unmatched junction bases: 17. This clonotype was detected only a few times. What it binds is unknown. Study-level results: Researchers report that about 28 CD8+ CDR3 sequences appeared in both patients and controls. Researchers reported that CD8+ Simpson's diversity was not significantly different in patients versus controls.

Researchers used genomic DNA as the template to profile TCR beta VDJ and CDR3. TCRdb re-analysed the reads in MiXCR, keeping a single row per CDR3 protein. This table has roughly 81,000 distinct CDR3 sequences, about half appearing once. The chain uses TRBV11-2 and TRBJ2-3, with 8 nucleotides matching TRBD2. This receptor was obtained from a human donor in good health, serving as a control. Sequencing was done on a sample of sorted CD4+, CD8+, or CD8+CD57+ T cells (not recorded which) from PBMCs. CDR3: CASSLGTGLVRGWSTDTQYF. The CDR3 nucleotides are TGTGCCAGCAGCTTAGGGACGGGACTAGTACGAGGGTGGTCCACAGATACGCAGTATTTT.